The 26 T cell receptor beta chains below were found in one sample sequenced in a study of blood T cell repertoires in COVID-19. Assay used: immunoSEQ multiplex PCR; TCRdb lists only in-frame clones, some missing. This sample has 300,000 to 400,000 clones; 80% to 90% occur once, and the top ten carry 7.1%. The sample taken for sequencing was peripheral blood. The receptors derive from a woman aged 55-70 years with COVID-19, enrolled during active disease.

The V gene is TRBV28, the J gene TRBJ2-7; a weak D match, TRBD1 (6 bases). Per the germline V gene, CDR1 is MDHEN and CDR2 is SYDVKM. The CDR3 runs to 16 residues. Trimming removed 4 bases from V and 1 base from J, with 17 bases in between. CDR3 sequence: CASSSPSQGRSYEQYF. DNA of the CDR3: TGTGCCAGCAGTTCCCCCTCTCAGGGGAGATCCTACGAGCAGTACTTC.

This chain connects TRBV27 to TRBJ2-1; perhaps TRBD1 as D (5 bases). The CDR3 sequence is 16 residues long. Germline CDR1 and CDR2: MNHEY and SMNVEV (reference sequence). The V gene lost 7 bases and the J gene lost 2 bases, with 18 bases spanning the gap. CDR3 in amino acids: CASKTRVISTYNEQFF. DNA of the CDR3: TGTGCCAGCAAAACCAGGGTGATATCTACCTACAATGAGCAGTTCTTC.

This chain connects TRBV6-6 to TRBJ1-2; D possibly corresponds to TRBD1 (5 bases). The CDR3 loop spans 14 amino acids. Germline values: CDR1 MNHNY, CDR2 SVGAGI (reference sequence). V was clipped by 4 bases and J by 1 base, with 10 bases between them. The CDR3 loop is CASSSSQGNYGYTF. The CDR3 nucleotides read TGTGCCAGCAGTTCCTCCCAGGGTAACTATGGCTACACCTTC.

The chain links TRBV5-4 to TRBJ2-3, with D tentatively TRBD2 (6 bases). Deletions cut 7 bases from V and 4 bases from J, with 19 bases between. CDR1 and CDR2 (germline): SGHNT, YYREEE (reference sequence). The CDR3 extends over 15 amino acids. The CDR3 sequence: CASGGILASPDTQYF. The CDR3 region has the DNA TGTGCCAGCGGGGGGATTCTAGCGAGCCCAGATACGCAGTATTTT.

The chain recombines TRBV24-1 with TRBJ1-2; 7 bases line up with TRBD1. CDR1 and CDR2 from the germline V gene are KGHDR and SFDVKD. The CDR3 loop spans 13 amino acids. Trimming removed 2 bases from V and 8 bases from J; junction bases left unmatched: 4. Here the CDR3 DNA reads TGTGCCACCAGTGATTCGACAGGGTTGGGCTACACCTTC. This sequence encodes CATSDSTGLGYTF.

This rearrangement joins TRBV18 to TRBJ1-1; 8 nucleotides align to TRBD1. With V trimmed by 3 bases and J by 10 bases, 10 bases remained unmatched. Per germline, CDR1 KGHSH and CDR2 LQKENI. This CDR3 spans 14 amino acids. CDR3 region: CASSPPGTGGRAFF. CDR3 in DNA: TGTGCCAGCTCACCGCCCGGGACAGGCGGACGAGCTTTCTTT.

This clone came up a few times. This chain links TRBV19 with TRBJ1-5; D uncertain. The CDR3 is 12 residues long. Between the trimmed V and J ends, which lost 1 base and 4 bases, there was a span of 2 bases. Germline assignment: CDR1 LNHDA and CDR2 SQIVND (reference sequence). This CDR3 reads CASSIVNQPQHF. Here the CDR3 DNA reads TGTGCCAGTAGTATAGTAAATCAGCCCCAGCATTTT.

In this sample, this clone turned up once. The chain employs TRBV4-2 and TRBJ2-2; possibly TRBD1 for D (6 bases). Germline CDR1 and CDR2: LGHNA and YNFKEQ. This CDR3 has 16 residues. V lost 0 bases, J lost 4 bases, and 12 bases lay in between. The CDR3 loop reads CASSQDPDRSTGELFF. The CDR3 DNA follows: TGTGCCAGCAGCCAAGACCCAGACAGGAGCACCGGGGAGCTGTTTTTT.

In this sample, this clone turned up once. The chain couples TRBV4-3 to TRBJ2-5; a possible D gene is TRBD1 (6 bases). Trimming took off 0 bases at V and 5 bases at J, with 16 bases between the two ends. Germline assignment: CDR1 LGHNA and CDR2 YSLEER. The CDR3 contains 16 residues. CDR3 protein: CASSQERSGARETQYF. DNA of the CDR3: TGCGCCAGCAGCCAAGAACGGTCAGGGGCTCGGGAGACCCAGTACTTC.

The gene calls are TRBV13 and TRBJ2-7, with a weak D call TRBD1 (6 bases). Trimming shortened V by 5 bases and J by 4 bases, and 9 bases separated the two germline ends. The CDR3 length is 12 residues. Germline assignment: CDR1 PRHDT and CDR2 FYEKMQ (reference sequence). The CDR3 DNA follows: TGTGCCAGCAGCATACAGGGATACGAGCAGTACTTC. This encodes CASSIQGYEQYF.

This clone was recorded only once. The V gene is TRBV2, the J gene TRBJ1-5; no reliable D call. Germline V CDR1 and CDR2: SNHLY, FYNNEI. The CDR3 totals 15 residues. V shed 4 bases and J shed 8 bases, with 18 bases lying between them. CDR3 DNA: TGTGCCAGCAGTGTGCTGGGGAGTGGTGTCAAGCCCCAGCATTTT. Amino acid sequence: CASSVLGSGVKPQHF.

The chain couples TRBV19 to TRBJ2-1; 8 bases fit TRBD1. V dropped 5 bases and J dropped 3; count of bases not matched to a gene: 6. This CDR3 is built from 15 residues. Per the germline V gene, CDR1 is LNHDA and CDR2 is SQIVND (reference sequence). The CDR3 loop is CASSQDRGVYNEQFF. CDR3 DNA: TGTGCCAGTAGTCAAGACAGGGGAGTCTACAATGAGCAGTTCTTC.

The V gene is TRBV5-1, the J gene TRBJ2-5, with 7 positions matching TRBD2. The germline CDR1 and CDR2 sequences are SGHRS and YFSETQ. J gave up 2 bases and V 0 bases, and 4 bases lay outside the gene matches. CDR3 length: 15 residues. CDR3 loop: CASSLGPGLQETQYF. The CDR3 DNA reads TGCGCCAGCAGCTTGGGCCCGGGACTACAAGAGACCCAGTACTTC.

The rearrangement joins TRBV6-2 or TRBV6-3 to TRBJ1-1, with D hard to call. Trimming removed 5 bases from V and 4 bases from J, with 11 bases in between. CDR1 and CDR2 from the germline V gene are MNHEY and SVGEGT. The length of the CDR3 is 13 residues. CDR3 in amino acids: CASSLTGFTEAFF. The CDR3 DNA reads as TGTGCCAGCAGTCTAACGGGGTTCACTGAAGCTTTCTTT.

The rearrangement links TRBV4-1 to TRBJ2-3, with TRBD2 matching over 11 bases. The ends lost 4 bases at V and 0 bases at J; junction bases unmatched: 12. Germline V gene sequence: CDR1 MGHRA, CDR2 YSYEKL. The CDR3 consists of 19 residues. Here the CDR3 reads CASSRKLAGGLTSTDTQYF. CDR3 nucleotides: TGCGCCAGCAGCCGGAAGCTAGCGGGGGGCCTAACTAGCACAGATACGCAGTATTTT.

The chain is built from TRBV11-1 and TRBJ1-2, with D possibly matching TRBD1 (6 bases). Trimming cost V 1 base and J 5 bases, with 11 bases left between them. The CDR3 contains 14 residues. Germline CDR1 is SGHAT and CDR2 is FQDESV (reference sequence). CDR3 sequence (DNA): TGTGCCAGCAGCTTAGATGGGGGCCGATATGGCTACACCTTC. Its protein is CASSLDGGRYGYTF. The variable domain in full, with the rest retrieved from reference TRBV11-1 and TRBJ1-2, is EAEVAQSPRYKITEKSQAVAFWCDPISGHATLYWYRQILGQGPELLVQFQDESVVDDSQLPKDRFSAERLKGVDSTLKIQPAELGDSAMYLCASSLDGGRYGYTFGSGTRLTVV.

This clone showed up just once. The chain couples TRBV27 to TRBJ1-5, with D perhaps TRBD1 (5 bases). Germline V lookup: CDR1 MNHEY, CDR2 SMNVEV (reference sequence). Trimming pared 6 bases from V and 2 bases from J, leaving 20 bases between. The CDR3 is made up of 17 amino acids. CDR3: CASRGNRGVLGNQPQHF. The CDR3 DNA reads as TGTGCCAGCAGGGGAAATCGGGGGGTCCTTGGCAATCAGCCCCAGCATTTT.

This chain uses TRBV30 with TRBJ1-4, with 7 nucleotides matching TRBD1. The trim removed 1 base at V and 8 bases at J, leaving 4 bases unmatched. Germline CDR1 GTSNPN, CDR2 SVGIG (reference sequence). CDR3 length: 13 amino acids. Written as DNA, the CDR3 is TGTGCCTGGAGTGGACAGGGTTGGGAAAAACTGTTTTTT. As protein: CAWSGQGWEKLFF.

J is TRBJ2-3 and V is TRBV6-5; 9 bases match TRBD2. V trimming: 6 bases; J trimming: 4 bases; junction bases outside the gene matches: 8. CDR3 length: 15 amino acids. The germline gives CDR1 MNHEY, CDR2 SVGAGI. CDR3 protein: CASSNAGGLSDTQYF. The CDR3 DNA reads TGTGCCAGCAGCAACGCGGGGGGGCTTTCAGATACGCAGTATTTT.

V gene TRBV15 combines with J gene TRBJ1-5; 8 nucleotides match TRBD1. Germline V gene data show CDR1 as LNHNV and CDR2 as YYDKDF (reference sequence). V shed 3 bases, J shed 7 bases, and the junction held 14 bases outside the gene matches. This CDR3 spans 17 amino acids. This CDR3 reads CATSRFLTGQGLQPQHF. The CDR3 DNA sequence: TGTGCCACCAGCAGGTTCCTCACCGGACAGGGTCTGCAGCCCCAGCATTTT. Full variable domain (rest looked up from reference TRBV15 and TRBJ1-5): DAMVIQNPRYQVTQFGKPVTLSCSQTLNHNVMYWYQQKSSQAPKLLFHYYDKDFNNEADTPDNFQSRRPNTSFCFLDIRSPGLGDTAMYLCATSRFLTGQGLQPQHFGDGTRLSIL.

The gene calls are TRBV29-1 and TRBJ1-2, with D possibly being TRBD1 (5 bases). The V gene lost 7 bases and the J gene lost 6 bases, with 12 bases spanning the gap. CDR1 and CDR2 (germline): SQVTM, ANQGSEA. This CDR3 has 11 amino acids. The CDR3 DNA sequence: TGCAGCGGCGGGGGTGTGGATGGCTACACCTTC. As protein: CSGGGVDGYTF.

The V gene is TRBV10-1, the J gene TRBJ2-1, with TRBD2 matching over 10 bases. This CDR3 spans 16 amino acids. The V and J ends lost 0 bases and 8 bases, in that order; junction bases with no gene match: 7. Germline assignment: CDR1 WNHNN and CDR2 SYGVQD (reference sequence). CDR3 protein: CASSESERGGLHEQFF. The DNA for the CDR3 is TGCGCCAGCAGTGAGTCAGAGCGGGGGGGCCTACATGAGCAGTTCTTC.

V usage is TRBV7-8 and J usage is TRBJ2-7, with TRBD1 matching over 7 bases. Germline values: CDR1 SGHVS, CDR2 FQNEAQ. The CDR3 length is 14 residues. V was clipped by 5 bases and J by 3 bases; unmatched bases: 7. CDR3: CASSASRQGYEQYF. The CDR3, as DNA: TGTGCCAGCAGCGCAAGCCGACAGGGCTACGAGCAGTACTTC.

The chain employs TRBV10-2 and TRBJ2-5; 7 bases line up with TRBD2. Trimming removed 0 bases from V and 7 bases from J; junction bases left unmatched: 8. The germline V gene encodes CDR1 WSHSY and CDR2 SAAADI. The length of the CDR3 is 15 residues. Written as DNA, the CDR3 is TGCGCCAGCAGTGAGTCCGGGGGGTCCCCGCGGACCCAGTACTTC. Amino acids: CASSESGGSPRTQYF.

The gene calls are TRBV12-5 and TRBJ1-6; a weak D match, TRBD1 (5 bases). The CDR3 consists of 14 residues. CDR1 is LGHNT, CDR2 FRNRAP, per germline. Trimming shortened V by 3 bases and J by 10 bases, and 13 bases separated the two germline ends. The CDR3: CASGLEGVESPLHF. CDR3 nucleotides: TGTGCTAGTGGTTTAGAAGGGGTTGAATCACCCCTCCACTTT.

The genes are TRBV29-1 and TRBJ2-1; TRBD2 aligns across 11 bases. This CDR3 has 15 amino acids. Germline CDR1 and CDR2: SQVTM and ANQGSEA. The V and J ends lost 1 base and 4 bases, in that order; junction bases with no gene match: 3. CDR3 coding DNA: TGCAGCGTTGAAGGAGGGACTAGCGGTTACAATGAGCAGTTCTTC. Translation gives CSVEGGTSGYNEQFF.